The clone carrying this T cell receptor beta chain turned up a few times. Its antigen is unidentified. This sample is drawn from a study of beta chain features in type 1 diabetes. Study results and caveats: Type 1 diabetes patients had VDJ junctions that carried fewer insertions and more deletions.

Reverse transcribing all isolated RNA meant expressed TCRB transcripts were sequenced. Assay: immunoSEQ multiplex PCR; the TCRdb copy retains only in-frame clones and omits some. The sample lists 350,000 or so clones, roughly a fifth occurring once. The length of the CDR3 is 14 residues. V lost 4 bases and J lost 2, with 10 bases in between. The germline V gene encodes CDR1 SGHNT and CDR2 YYREEE (reference sequence). The receptor comes from a woman between 18 and 30 years old in good health. The chain carries TRBV5-4 and TRBJ2-1; possibly TRBD1 for D (5 bases). Input material: naive CD4+ T cells from blood. The CDR3 DNA is TGTGCCAGCAGCGTTCCAGGGACCTACAATGAGCAGTTCTTC. Translated: CASSVPGTYNEQFF.